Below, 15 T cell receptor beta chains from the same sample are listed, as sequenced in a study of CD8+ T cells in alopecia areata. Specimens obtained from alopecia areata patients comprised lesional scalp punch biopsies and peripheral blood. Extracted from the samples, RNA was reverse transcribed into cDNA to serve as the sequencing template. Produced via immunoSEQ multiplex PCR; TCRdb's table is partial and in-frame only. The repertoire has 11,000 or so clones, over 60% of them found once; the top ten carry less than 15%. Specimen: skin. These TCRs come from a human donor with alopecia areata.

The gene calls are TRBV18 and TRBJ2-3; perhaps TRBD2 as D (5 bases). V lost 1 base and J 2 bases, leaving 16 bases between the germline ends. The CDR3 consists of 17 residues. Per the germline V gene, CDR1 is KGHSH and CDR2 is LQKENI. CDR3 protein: CASSPRYSGSYTDTQYF. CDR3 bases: TGTGCCAGCTCACCACGTTATTCGGGGTCTTACACAGATACGCAGTATTTT.

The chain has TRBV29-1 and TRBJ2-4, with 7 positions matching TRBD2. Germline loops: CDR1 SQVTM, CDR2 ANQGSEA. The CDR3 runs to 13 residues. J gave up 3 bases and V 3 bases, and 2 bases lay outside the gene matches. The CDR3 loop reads CSVEAGVKNIQYF. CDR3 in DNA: TGCAGCGTTGAGGCGGGGGTCAAAAACATTCAGTACTTC.

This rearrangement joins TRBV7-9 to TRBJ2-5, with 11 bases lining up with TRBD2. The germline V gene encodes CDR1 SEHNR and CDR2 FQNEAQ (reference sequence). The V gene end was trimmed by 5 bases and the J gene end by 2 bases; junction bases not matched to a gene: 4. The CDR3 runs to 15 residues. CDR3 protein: CASSLGTSGQETQYF. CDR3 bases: TGTGCCAGCAGCCTCGGGACTAGCGGACAAGAGACCCAGTACTTC.

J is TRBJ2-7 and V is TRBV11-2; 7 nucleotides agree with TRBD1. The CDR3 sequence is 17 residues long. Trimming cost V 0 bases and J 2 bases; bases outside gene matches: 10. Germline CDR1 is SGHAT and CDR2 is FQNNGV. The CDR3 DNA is TGTGCCAGCAGCTTAGACCGCATGTCGGGACAGACCTACGAGCAGTACTTC. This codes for CASSLDRMSGQTYEQYF.

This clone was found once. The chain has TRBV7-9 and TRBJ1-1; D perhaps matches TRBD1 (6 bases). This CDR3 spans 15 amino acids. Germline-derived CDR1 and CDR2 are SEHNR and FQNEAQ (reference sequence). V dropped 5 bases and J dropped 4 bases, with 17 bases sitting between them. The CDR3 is CASSLQTGISTEAFF. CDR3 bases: TGTGCCAGCAGCCTACAAACAGGGATCAGCACTGAAGCTTTCTTT.

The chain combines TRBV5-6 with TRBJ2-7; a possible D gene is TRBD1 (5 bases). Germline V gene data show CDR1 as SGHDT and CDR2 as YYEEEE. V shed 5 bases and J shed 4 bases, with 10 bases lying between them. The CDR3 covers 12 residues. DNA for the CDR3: TGTGCCAGCAGACTGCAGGGATACGAGCAGTACTTC. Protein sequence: CASRLQGYEQYF.

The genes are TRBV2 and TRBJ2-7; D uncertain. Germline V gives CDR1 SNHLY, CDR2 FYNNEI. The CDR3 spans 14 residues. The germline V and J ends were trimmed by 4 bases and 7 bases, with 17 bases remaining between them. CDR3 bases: TGTGCCAGCAGTGCAACCGGGCCTATGGGGGAGCAGTACTTC. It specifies CASSATGPMGEQYF.

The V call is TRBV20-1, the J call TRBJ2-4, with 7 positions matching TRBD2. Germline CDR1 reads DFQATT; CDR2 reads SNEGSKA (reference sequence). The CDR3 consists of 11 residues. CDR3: CSFAGENIQYF. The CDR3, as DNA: TGCAGCTTCGCGGGGGAGAACATTCAGTACTTC.

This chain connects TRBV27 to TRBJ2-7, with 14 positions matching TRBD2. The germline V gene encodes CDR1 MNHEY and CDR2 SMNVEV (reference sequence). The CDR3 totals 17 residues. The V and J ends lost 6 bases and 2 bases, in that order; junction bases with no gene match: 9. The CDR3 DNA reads TGTGCCAGCAGCCCGGGACTAGCGGGAGACCTCCCCTACGAGCAGTACTTC. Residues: CASSPGLAGDLPYEQYF.

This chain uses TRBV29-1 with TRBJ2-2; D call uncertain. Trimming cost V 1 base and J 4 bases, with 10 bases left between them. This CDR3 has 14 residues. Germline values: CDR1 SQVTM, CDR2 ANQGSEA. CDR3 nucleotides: TGCAGCGTTGAAGCGACCCCAGGCACCGGGGAGCTGTTTTTT. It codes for CSVEATPGTGELFF.

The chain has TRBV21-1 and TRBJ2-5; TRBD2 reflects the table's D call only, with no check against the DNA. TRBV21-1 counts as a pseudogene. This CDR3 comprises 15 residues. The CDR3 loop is CASSKVGAGGETQYF. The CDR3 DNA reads TGTGCCAGCAGCAAGGTTGGAGCGGGCGGGGAGACCCAGTACTTC.

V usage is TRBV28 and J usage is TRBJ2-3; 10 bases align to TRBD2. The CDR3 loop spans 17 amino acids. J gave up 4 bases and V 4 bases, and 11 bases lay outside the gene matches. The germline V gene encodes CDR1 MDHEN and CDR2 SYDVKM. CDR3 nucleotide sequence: TGTGCCAGCAGTTCCCTTCAACTAGCGGGGTGGGCAGATACGCAGTATTTT. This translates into CASSSLQLAGWADTQYF.

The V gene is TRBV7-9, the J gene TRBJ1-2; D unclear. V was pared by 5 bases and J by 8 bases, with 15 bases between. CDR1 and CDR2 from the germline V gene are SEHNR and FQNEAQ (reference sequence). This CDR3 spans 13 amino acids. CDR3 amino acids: CASSPFDVTGYTF. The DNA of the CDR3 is TGTGCCAGCAGCCCCTTCGACGTGACGGGCTACACCTTC.

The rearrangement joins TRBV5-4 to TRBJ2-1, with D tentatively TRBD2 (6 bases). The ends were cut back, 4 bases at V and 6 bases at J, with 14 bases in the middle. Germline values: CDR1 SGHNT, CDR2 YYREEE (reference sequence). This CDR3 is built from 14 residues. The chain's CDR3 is CASSTTHGGNEQFF. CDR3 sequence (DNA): TGTGCCAGCAGCACCACCCACGGGGGCAATGAGCAGTTCTTC.

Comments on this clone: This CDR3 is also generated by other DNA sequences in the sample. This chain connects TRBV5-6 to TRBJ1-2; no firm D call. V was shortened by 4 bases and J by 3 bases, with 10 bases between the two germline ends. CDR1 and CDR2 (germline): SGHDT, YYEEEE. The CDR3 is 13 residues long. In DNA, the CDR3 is TGTGCCAGCAGCCTGCCCGGGGACTATGGCTACACCTTC. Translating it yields CASSLPGDYGYTF.